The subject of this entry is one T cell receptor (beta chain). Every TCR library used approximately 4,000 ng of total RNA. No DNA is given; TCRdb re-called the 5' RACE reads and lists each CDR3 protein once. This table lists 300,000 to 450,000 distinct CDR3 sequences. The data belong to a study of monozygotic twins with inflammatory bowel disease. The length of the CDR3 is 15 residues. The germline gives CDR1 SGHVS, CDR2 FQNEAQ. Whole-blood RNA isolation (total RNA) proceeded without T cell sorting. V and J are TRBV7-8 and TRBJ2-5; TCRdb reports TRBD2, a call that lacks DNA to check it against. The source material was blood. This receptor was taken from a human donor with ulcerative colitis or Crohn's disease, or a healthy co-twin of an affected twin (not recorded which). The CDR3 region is CASSLGVAGLETQYF.